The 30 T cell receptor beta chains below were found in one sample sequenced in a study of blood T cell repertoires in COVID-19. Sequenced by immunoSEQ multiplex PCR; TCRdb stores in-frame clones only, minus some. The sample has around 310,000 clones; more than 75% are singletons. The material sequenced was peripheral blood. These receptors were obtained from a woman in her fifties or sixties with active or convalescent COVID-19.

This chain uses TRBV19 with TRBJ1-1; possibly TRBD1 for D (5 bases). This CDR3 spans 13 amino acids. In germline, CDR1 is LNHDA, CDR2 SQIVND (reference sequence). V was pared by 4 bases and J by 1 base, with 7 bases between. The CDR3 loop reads CASSNQGNTEAFF. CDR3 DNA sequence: TGTGCCAGTAGTAACCAGGGGAACACTGAAGCTTTCTTT. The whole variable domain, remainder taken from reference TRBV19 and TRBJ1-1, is DGGITQSPKYLFRKEGQNVTLSCEQNLNHDAMYWYRQDPGQGLRLIYYSQIVNDFQKGDIAEGYSVSREKKESFPLTVTSAQKNPTAFYLCASSNQGNTEAFFGQGTRLTVV.

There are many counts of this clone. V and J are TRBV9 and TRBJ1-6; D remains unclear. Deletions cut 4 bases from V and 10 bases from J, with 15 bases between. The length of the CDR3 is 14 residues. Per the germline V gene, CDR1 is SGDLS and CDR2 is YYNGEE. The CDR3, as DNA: TGTGCCAGCAGCTTACTGCCGGGTGGGTCACCCCTCCACTTT. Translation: CASSLLPGGSPLHF.

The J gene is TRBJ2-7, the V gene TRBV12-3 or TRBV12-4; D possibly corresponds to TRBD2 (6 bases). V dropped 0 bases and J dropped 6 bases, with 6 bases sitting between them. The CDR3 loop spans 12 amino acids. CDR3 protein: CASSLAGSEQYF. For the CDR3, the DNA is TGTGCCAGCAGTTTAGCCGGGAGCGAGCAGTACTTC.

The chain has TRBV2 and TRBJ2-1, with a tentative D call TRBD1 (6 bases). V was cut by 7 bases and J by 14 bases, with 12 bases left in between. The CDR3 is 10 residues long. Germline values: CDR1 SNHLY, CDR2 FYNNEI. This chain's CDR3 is CASKRTVKFF. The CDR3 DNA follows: TGTGCCAGCAAAAGGACAGTTAAGTTCTTC.

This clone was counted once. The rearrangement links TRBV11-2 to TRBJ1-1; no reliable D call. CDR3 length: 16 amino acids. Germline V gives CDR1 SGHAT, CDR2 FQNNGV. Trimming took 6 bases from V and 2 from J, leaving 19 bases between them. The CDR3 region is CASSHSGYAGNTEAFF. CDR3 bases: TGTGCCAGCAGTCACTCAGGCTACGCGGGTAACACTGAAGCTTTCTTT. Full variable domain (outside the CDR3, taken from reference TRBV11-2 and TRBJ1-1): EAGVAQSPRYKIIEKRQSVAFWCNPISGHATLYWYQQILGQGPKLLIQFQNNGVVDDSQLPKDRFSAERLKGVDSTLKIQPAKLEDSAVYLCASSHSGYAGNTEAFFGQGTRLTVV.

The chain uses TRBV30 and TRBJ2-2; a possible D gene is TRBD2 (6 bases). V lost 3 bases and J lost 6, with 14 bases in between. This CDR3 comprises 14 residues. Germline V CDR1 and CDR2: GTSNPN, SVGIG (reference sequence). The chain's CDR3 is CAWRRVGGAGELFF. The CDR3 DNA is TGTGCCTGGAGAAGAGTGGGGGGTGCCGGGGAGCTGTTTTTT.

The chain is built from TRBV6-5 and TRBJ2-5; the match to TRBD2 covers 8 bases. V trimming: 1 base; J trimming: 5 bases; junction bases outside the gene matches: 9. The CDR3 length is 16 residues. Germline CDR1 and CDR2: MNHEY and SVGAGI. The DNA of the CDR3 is TGTGCCAGCAGTTACTTTAGCGGGAAACGGGGGGAGACCCAGTACTTC. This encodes CASSYFSGKRGETQYF.

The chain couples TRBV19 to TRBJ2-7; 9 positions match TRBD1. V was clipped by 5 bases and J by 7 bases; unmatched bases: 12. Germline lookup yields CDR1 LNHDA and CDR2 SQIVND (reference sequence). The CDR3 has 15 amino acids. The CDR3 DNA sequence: TGTGCCAGTAGTCCCAGAGACAGGGGGAGAATAGAGCAGTACTTC. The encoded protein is CASSPRDRGRIEQYF.

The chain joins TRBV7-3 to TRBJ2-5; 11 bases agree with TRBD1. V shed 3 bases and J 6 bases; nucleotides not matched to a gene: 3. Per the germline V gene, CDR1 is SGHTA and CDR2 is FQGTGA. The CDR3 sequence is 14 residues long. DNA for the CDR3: TGTGCCAGCAGCTTTGGGACAGGGGGGCAGACCCAGTACTTC. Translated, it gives CASSFGTGGQTQYF.

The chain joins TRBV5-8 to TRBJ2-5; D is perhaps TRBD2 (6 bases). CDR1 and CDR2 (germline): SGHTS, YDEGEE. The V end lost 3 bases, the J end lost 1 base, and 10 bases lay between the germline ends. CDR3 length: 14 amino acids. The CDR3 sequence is CASSWRALQETQYF. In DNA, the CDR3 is TGTGCCAGCAGCTGGAGGGCCCTCCAAGAGACCCAGTACTTC.

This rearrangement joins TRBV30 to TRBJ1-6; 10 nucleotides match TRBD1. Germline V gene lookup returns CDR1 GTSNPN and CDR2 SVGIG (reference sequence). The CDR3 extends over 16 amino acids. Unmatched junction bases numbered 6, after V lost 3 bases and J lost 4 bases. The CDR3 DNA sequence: TGTGCCTGGAGCGACATGGACAGGGGGTATAATTCACCCCTCCACTTT. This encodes CAWSDMDRGYNSPLHF.

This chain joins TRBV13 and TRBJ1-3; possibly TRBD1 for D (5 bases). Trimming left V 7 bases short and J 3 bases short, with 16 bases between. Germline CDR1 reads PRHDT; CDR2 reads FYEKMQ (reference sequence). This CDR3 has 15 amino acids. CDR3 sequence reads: CASTRVGGIGNTIYF. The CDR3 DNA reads TGTGCCAGCACCCGTGTTGGGGGGATTGGAAACACCATATATTTT.

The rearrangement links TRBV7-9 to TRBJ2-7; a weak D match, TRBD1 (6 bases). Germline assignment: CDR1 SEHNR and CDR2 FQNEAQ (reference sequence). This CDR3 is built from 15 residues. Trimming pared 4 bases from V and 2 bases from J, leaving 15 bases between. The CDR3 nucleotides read TGTGCCAGCAGCTCTACAGGGTTCGGGACCTACGAGCAGTACTTC. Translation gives CASSSTGFGTYEQYF.

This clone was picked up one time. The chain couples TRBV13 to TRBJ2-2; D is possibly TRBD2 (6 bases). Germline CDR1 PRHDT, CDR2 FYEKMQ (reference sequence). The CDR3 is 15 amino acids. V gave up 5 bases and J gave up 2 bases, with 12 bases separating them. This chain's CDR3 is CASSQGLVNTGELFF. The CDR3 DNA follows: TGTGCCAGCAGCCAGGGACTGGTTAACACCGGGGAGCTGTTTTTT.

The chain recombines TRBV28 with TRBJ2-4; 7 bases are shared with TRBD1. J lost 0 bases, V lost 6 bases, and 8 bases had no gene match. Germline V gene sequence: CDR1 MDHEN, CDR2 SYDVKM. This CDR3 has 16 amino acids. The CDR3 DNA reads TGTGCCAGCAGCCCTGGGACAGCTCTAGCCAAAAACATTCAGTACTTC. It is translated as CASSPGTALAKNIQYF. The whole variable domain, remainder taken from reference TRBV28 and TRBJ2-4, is DVKVTQSSRYLVKRTGEKVFLECVQDMDHENMFWYRQDPGLGLRLIYFSYDVKMKEKGDIPEGYSVSREKKERFSLILESASTNQTSMYLCASSPGTALAKNIQYFGAGTRLSVL.

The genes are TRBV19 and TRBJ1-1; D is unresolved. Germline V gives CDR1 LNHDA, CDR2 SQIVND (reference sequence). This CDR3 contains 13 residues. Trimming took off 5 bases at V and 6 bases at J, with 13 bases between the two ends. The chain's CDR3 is CASSEGRYSEAFF. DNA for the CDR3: TGTGCCAGTAGTGAGGGCCGATACTCTGAAGCTTTCTTT.

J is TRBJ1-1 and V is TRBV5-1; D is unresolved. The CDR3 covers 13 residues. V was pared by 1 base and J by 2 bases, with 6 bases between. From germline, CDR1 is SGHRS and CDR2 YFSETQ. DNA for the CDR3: TGCGCCAGCAGCTTGTCCTCCAACACTGAAGCTTTCTTT. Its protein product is CASSLSSNTEAFF.

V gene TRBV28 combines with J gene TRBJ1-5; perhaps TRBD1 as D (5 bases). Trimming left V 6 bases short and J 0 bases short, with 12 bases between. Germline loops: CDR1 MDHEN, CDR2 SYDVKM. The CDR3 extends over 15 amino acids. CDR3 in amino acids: CASRGGVDSNQPQHF. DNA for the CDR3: TGTGCCAGCAGGGGGGGTGTTGATAGCAATCAGCCCCAGCATTTT.

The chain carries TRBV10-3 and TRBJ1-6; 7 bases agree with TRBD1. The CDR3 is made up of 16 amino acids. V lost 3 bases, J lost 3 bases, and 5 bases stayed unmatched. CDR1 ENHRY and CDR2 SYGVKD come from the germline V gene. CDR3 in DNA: TGTGCCATCAGTGACCCGACAGGGAACTATAATTCACCCCTCCACTTT. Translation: CAISDPTGNYNSPLHF.

The CDR3 loop is CASSGQGGTGELFF. The CDR3, as DNA: TGTGCCAGTAGCGGACAGGGTGGCACCGGGGAGCTGTTTTTT. The V and J genes are TRBV19 and TRBJ2-2, with 8 bases matching TRBD1. CDR3 length equals 14 residues. CDR1 LNHDA and CDR2 SQIVND come from the germline V gene (reference sequence). The ends lost 6 bases at V and 4 bases at J; junction bases unmatched: 4.

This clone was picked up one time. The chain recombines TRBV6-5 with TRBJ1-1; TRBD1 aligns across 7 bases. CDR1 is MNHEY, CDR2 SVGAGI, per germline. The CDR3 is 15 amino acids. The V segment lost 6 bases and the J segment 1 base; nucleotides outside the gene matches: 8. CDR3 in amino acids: CASSGIHRGNTEAFF. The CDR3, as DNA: TGTGCCAGCAGCGGAATCCACAGGGGGAACACTGAAGCTTTCTTT.

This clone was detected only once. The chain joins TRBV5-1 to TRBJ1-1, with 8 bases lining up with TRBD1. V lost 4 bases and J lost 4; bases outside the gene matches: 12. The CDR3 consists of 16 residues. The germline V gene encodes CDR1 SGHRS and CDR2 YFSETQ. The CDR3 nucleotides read TGCGCCAGCAGCCCCTCGGGGCCAGGGGGCCGCACTGAAGCTTTCTTT. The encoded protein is CASSPSGPGGRTEAFF.

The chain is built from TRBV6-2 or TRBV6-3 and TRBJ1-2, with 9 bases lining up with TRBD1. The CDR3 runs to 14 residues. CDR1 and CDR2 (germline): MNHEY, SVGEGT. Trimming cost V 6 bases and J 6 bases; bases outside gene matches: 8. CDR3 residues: CASRYTGTGNGYTF. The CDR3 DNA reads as TGTGCCAGCAGATACACCGGGACAGGGAATGGCTACACCTTC.

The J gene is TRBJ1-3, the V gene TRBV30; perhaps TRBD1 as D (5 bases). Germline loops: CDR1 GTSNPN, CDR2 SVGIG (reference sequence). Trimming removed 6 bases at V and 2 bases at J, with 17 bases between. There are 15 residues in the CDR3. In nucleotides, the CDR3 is TGTGCCTGCCCGACAACGGCAGGGACTGGAAACACCATATATTTT. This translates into CACPTTAGTGNTIYF.

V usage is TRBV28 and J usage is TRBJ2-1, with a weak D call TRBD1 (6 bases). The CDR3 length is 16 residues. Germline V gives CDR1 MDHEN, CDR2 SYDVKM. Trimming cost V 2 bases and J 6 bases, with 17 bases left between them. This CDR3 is CASSLVARGALNEQFF. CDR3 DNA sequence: TGTGCCAGCAGTTTAGTGGCCAGGGGAGCTCTCAATGAGCAGTTCTTC.

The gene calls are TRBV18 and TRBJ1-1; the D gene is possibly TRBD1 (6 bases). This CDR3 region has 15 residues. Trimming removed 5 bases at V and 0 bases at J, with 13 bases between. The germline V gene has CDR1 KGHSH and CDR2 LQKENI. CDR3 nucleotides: TGTGCCAGCTCAATACGACAGGAAATGAACACTGAAGCTTTCTTT. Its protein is CASSIRQEMNTEAFF. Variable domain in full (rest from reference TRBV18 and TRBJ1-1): NAGVMQNPRHLVRRRGQEARLRCSPMKGHSHVYWYRQLPEEGLKFMVYLQKENIIDESGMPKERFSAEFPKEGPSILRIQQVVRGDSAAYFCASSIRQEMNTEAFFGQGTRLTVV.

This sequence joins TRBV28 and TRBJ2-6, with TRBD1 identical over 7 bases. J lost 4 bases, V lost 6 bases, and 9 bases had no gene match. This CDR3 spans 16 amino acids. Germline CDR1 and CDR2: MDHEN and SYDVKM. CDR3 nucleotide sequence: TGTGCCAGCAGCCCACTAAAGGGGGCCGGGGCCAACGTCCTGACTTTC. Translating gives CASSPLKGAGANVLTF.

The CDR3 region has the DNA TGCGCCAGCAGCCTTGCGACTAGCGGGATGACAGATACGCAGTATTTT. As protein: CASSLATSGMTDTQYF. J is TRBJ2-3 and V is TRBV5-1; 11 bases line up with TRBD2. The CDR3 runs 16 residues. CDR1 is SGHRS, CDR2 YFSETQ, per germline. V shed 4 bases, J shed 3 bases, and the junction held 7 bases outside the gene matches. Full variable domain (remainder filled in from reference TRBV5-1 and TRBJ2-3): KAGVTQTPRYLIKTRGQQVTLSCSPISGHRSVSWYQQTPGQGLQFLFEYFSETQRNKGNFPGRFSGRQFSNSRSEMNVSTLELGDSALYLCASSLATSGMTDTQYFGPGTRLTVL.

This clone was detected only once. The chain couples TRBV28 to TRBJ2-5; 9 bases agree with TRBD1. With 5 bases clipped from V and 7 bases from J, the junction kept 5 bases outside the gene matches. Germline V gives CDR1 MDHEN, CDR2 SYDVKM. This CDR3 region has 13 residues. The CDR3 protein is CASSPYRGPTQYF. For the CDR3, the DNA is TGTGCCAGCAGTCCCTACAGGGGGCCGACCCAGTACTTC.

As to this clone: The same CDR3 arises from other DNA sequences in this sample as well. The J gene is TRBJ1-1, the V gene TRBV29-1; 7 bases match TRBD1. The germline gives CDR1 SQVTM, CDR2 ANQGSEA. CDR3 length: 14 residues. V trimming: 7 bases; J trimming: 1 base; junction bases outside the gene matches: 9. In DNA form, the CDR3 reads TGCAGCGGGGCCGGGACAGCTAAGAACACTGAAGCTTTCTTT. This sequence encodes CSGAGTAKNTEAFF. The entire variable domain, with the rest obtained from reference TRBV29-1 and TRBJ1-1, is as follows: SAVISQKPSRDICQRGTSLTIQCQVDSQVTMMFWYRQQPGQSLTLIATANQGSEATYESGFVIDKFPISRPNLTFSTLTVSNMSPEDSSIYLCSGAGTAKNTEAFFGQGTRLTVV.